The sequence of this TCR beta chain was determined in a study of blood T cell repertoires in COVID-19 (dated by TCRdb to the early 2020s). Describing the broader study: Collaborator samples came from the United States, Italy and Spain and covered acute and convalescent phases of COVID-19. The material from the prospective study consisted of cDNA or gDNA derived from T cells, B-cell-depleted T cells, or PBMCs. Deeply sampled blood TCRbeta repertoires from subjects exposed to, actively infected with, or recovered from COVID-19 were included in the dataset. The repertoires were made available in a free public database intended to serve as a resource for research on the immune response to SARS-CoV-2. The samples were drawn from the first 160 participants of the ongoing ImmuneRACE study and from 1,254 subjects provided by 6 global collaborators. Nearly every sample came with metadata listing a de-identified subject ID, COVID-19 status, age in years and sex. Where available, HLA class I and class II types were taken from metadata supplied by the sample provider and were not determined by assay-based typing.

Germline trimming amounts to 0 bases on V and 0 bases on J, with 3 as the count of junction bases outside the gene matches. From the cysteine through the phenylalanine, the CDR3 covers 17 amino acids. Of all the DNA, just the CDR3 is kept, 51 bases in frame from base 1. CDR1 and CDR2, per the germline V gene, are MRHNA and SNTAGT. What the study reported, not specific to this receptor: How much clinical and demographic metadata was included differed by source and by participant, and the metadata was provided uncurated.

The immunoSEQ Assay, a bias-controlled multiplex PCR, was used to amplify TCRbeta CDR3 regions from genomic DNA. On the authors' methods: Within the assay, amplification of reference gene primers was used to estimate how many nucleated cells each sample contained. To quantify the absolute abundance of each unique TCRbeta CDR3 rearrangement, sequence reads were collapsed and filtered. For each sample, productive Simpson clonality was calculated by taking the square root of Simpson's diversity index across productive rearrangements. TCRdb stores this immuneACCESS table with in-frame sequences only. Part of the clones is absent; in the studies checked, under half of the shortfall reflects unresolved V genes, and no reason is known for the rest. The V and J calls and clone size come from that table; D and trimming were worked out from the DNA. The sample data list nearly 200,000 clones, and roughly nine tenths of these were observed just once. The top ten clones comprise about 0.81% of the sample.

Collaborating institutions collected whole blood in K2EDTA tubes following their own protocols. For TCRbeta analysis, collaborators shipped samples in one of three forms: frozen whole blood, isolated PBMCs, or DNA extracted from either of those sample types. For this clone: Its recognized antigen is unknown. No much larger clone is present one base from it, and per-base qualities are unavailable.

The sequence is built from TRBV6-4 and TRBJ2-2; a stretch of 8 junction bases matches TRBD2. The sequenced material came from peripheral blood. The sequence was collected from a woman in her 70s with acute or convalescent COVID-19. Read as DNA, the sequence is TGTGCCAGCAGTGACTCGGGCGGGGGGCCGAACACCGGGGAGCTGTTTTTT. This translates into CASSDSGGGPNTGELFF.